This T cell receptor (beta chain) came from a study of blood T cells in healthy people across ages. Then a second PCR, running roughly 7 to 12 cycles, was carried out with a sample-barcoded 5' primer and a J-beta primer mix. TCRdb recomputed calls from the 5' RACE reads with MiXCR, one row per CDR3 protein. The sample lists 550,000 to 750,000 distinct CDR3 sequences, around a fifth seen once, with 3% to 4% in the top ten. Material for sequencing was blood. The TCR was taken from a man between 65 and 85 years old in good health.

CDR3 region: CASSSPLGVFSYNEQFF. CDR3 DNA: TGTGCCAGCAGTTCCCCTCTGGGGGTGTTCTCCTACAATGAGCAGTTCTTC. The chain combines TRBV6-2 or TRBV6-3 with TRBJ2-1, with D perhaps TRBD1 or TRBD2 (5 bases each). The V gene's germline CDR1 is MNHEY and CDR2 SVGEGT. There are 17 residues in the CDR3. V was shortened by 4 bases and J by 0 bases, with 16 bases between the two germline ends.